A single sample gave rise to the 8 T cell receptor beta chains below, sequenced in a study. Each CDR3 protein gets one entry after TCRdb re-called the RT-PCR reads with MiXCR. The sample contains about 680,000 distinct CDR3 sequences, around 14% of which appear only once. Sequencing was carried out using memory CD4+ T cells from blood. Receptors were obtained from a female donor in good health, serving as a healthy control.

The V gene is TRBV11-2, the J gene TRBJ2-7, with D unresolved. V was cut by 5 bases and J by 0 bases, with 11 bases left in between. The germline V gene has CDR1 SGHAT and CDR2 FQNNGV. The CDR3 runs to 14 residues. For the CDR3, the DNA is TGTGCCAGCAGCGCCGGTTTTGTCTCCTACGAGCAGTACTTC. This gives the protein CASSAGFVSYEQYF.

This clonotype was recorded a few times. The V and J genes are TRBV7-2 and TRBJ1-5, with a tentative D call TRBD1 (6 bases). The germline V gene has CDR1 SGHTA and CDR2 FQGNSA. The CDR3 contains 14 residues. V was shortened by 1 base and J by 7 bases, with 11 bases between the two germline ends. The CDR3 here is CASSLVEGGQPQHF. As DNA, the CDR3 is TGTGCCAGCAGCTTAGTGGAAGGGGGGCAGCCCCAGCATTTT.

The chain couples TRBV7-3 to TRBJ2-3, with 8 bases fitting TRBD2. The CDR3 runs 15 residues. The ends lost 2 bases at V and 3 bases at J; junction bases unmatched: 4. The germline CDR1 and CDR2 sequences are SGHTA and FQGTGA. The CDR3 DNA sequence: TGTGCCAGCAGCTTACTGGGACTAGAGACAGATACGCAGTATTTT. Its translation is CASSLLGLETDTQYF.

This chain joins TRBV2 and TRBJ1-4; D possibly corresponds to TRBD1 (5 bases). Trimming left V 9 bases short and J 7 bases short, with 15 bases between. The CDR3 is 13 residues long. CDR1 is SNHLY and CDR2 is FYNNEI in the germline V gene. The CDR3, as DNA: TGTGCCAGAGGGACGTCGAGGGGTGAAAAACTGTTTTTT. This encodes CARGTSRGEKLFF.

The rearrangement links TRBV6-5 to TRBJ1-3; 8 positions agree with TRBD1. The ends lost 5 bases at V and 3 bases at J; junction bases unmatched: 12. The germline V gene encodes CDR1 MNHEY and CDR2 SVGAGI. This CDR3 region has 17 residues. The CDR3 protein is CASSPGQGRRSGNTIYF. CDR3 coding DNA: TGTGCCAGCAGTCCTGGACAGGGAAGAAGAAGTGGAAACACCATATATTTT.

The V gene is TRBV28, the J gene TRBJ1-6; D might be TRBD1 (5 bases). Germline values: CDR1 MDHEN, CDR2 SYDVKM. The germline V and J ends were trimmed by 1 base and 8 bases, with 12 bases remaining between them. This CDR3 is built from 15 residues. CDR3 DNA: TGTGCCAGCAGTTTATCAGGGCAGGGTTATTCACCCCTCCACTTT. Translated, it gives CASSLSGQGYSPLHF.

Ten or more counts support this clonotype. The rearrangement links TRBV7-2 to TRBJ2-5; 16 nucleotides match TRBD2. Trimming took 4 bases from V and 5 from J; bases not matched to a gene: 7. Per the germline V gene, CDR1 is SGHTA and CDR2 is FQGNSA. The CDR3 spans 17 residues. The CDR3 spells CASSSGTSGGARETQYF. Here the CDR3 DNA reads TGTGCCAGCAGCTCCGGGACTAGCGGGGGGGCCCGGGAGACCCAGTACTTC.

The gene calls are TRBV7-2 and TRBJ1-3, with D unresolved. The CDR3 length is 18 residues. The germline V gene has CDR1 SGHTA and CDR2 FQGNSA. Trimming took 5 bases from V and 4 from J, leaving 24 bases between them. CDR3 coding DNA: TGTGCCAGCAGCACCCTCGGGTGGCGGGCCGGAAGAGGAAACACCATATATTTT. It encodes CASSTLGWRAGRGNTIYF.